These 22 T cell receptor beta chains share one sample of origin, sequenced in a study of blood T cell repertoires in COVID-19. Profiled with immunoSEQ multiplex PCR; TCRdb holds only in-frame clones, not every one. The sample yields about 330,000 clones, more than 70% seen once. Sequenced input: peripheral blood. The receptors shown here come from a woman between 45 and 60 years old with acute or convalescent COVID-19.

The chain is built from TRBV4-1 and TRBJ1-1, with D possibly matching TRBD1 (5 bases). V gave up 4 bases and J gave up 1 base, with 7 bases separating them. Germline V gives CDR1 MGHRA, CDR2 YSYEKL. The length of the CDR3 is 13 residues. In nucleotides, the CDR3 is TGCGCCAGCAGCCCCAGGGCGAACACTGAAGCTTTCTTT. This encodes CASSPRANTEAFF.

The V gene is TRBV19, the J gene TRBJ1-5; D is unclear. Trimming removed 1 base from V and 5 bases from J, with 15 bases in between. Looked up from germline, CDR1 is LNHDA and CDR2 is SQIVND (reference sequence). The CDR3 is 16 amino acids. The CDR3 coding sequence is TGTGCCAGTAGTATAGCTGCTCGGCTGGGCGATCAGCCCCAGCATTTT. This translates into CASSIAARLGDQPQHF. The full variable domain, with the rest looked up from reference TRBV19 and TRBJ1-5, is DGGITQSPKYLFRKEGQNVTLSCEQNLNHDAMYWYRQDPGQGLRLIYYSQIVNDFQKGDIAEGYSVSREKKESFPLTVTSAQKNPTAFYLCASSIAARLGDQPQHFGDGTRLSIL.

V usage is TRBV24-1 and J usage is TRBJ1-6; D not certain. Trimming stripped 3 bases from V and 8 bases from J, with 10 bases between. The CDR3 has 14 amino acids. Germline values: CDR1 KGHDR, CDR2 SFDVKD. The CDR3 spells CATSDTRRDSPLHF. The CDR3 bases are TGTGCCACCAGTGATACAAGACGGGATTCACCCCTCCACTTT.

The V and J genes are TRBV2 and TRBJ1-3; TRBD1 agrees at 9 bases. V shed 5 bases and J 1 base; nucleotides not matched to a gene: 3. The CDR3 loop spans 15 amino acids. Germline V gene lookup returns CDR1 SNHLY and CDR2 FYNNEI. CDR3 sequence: CASSWDRASGNTIYF. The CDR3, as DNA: TGTGCCAGCAGTTGGGACAGGGCGTCTGGAAACACCATATATTTT.

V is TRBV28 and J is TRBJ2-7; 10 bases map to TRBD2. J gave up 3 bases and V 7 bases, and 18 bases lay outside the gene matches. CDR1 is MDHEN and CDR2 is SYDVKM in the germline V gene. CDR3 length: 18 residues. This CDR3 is CASMSLWTSGESYYEQYF. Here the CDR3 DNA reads TGTGCCAGCATGAGTTTGTGGACTAGCGGCGAAAGTTACTACGAGCAGTACTTC.

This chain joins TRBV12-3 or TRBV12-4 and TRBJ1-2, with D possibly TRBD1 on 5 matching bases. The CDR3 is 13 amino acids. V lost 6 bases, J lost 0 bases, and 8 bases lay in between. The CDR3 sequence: CASSQTANYGYTF. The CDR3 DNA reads TGTGCCAGCAGCCAGACAGCTAACTATGGCTACACCTTC.

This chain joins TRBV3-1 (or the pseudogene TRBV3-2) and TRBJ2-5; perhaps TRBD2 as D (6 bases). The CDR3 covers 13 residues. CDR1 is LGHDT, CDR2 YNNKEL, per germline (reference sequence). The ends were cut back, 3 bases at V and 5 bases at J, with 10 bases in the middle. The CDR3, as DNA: TGTGCCAGCAGCCAGGGGGGAAAGGAGACCCAGTACTTC. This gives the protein CASSQGGKETQYF.

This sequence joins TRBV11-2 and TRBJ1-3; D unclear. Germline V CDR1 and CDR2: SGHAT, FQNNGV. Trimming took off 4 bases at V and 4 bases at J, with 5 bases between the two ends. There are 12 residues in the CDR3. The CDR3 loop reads CASSSFGNTIYF. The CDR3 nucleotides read TGTGCCAGCAGCTCGTTCGGAAACACCATATATTTT.

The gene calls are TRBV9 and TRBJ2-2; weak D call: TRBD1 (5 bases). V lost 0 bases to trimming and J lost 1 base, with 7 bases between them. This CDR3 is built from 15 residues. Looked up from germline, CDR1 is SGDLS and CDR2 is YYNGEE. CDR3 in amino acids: CASSVGQMNTGELFF. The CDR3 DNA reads TGTGCCAGCAGCGTAGGACAGATGAACACCGGGGAGCTGTTTTTT.

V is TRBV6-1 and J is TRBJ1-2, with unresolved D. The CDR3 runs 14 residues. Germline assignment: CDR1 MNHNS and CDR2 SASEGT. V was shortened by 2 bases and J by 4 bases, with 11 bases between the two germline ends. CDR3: CASSERAAFYGYTF. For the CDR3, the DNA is TGTGCCAGCAGTGAACGCGCGGCTTTCTATGGCTACACCTTC.

The CDR3 DNA sequence: TGTGCCAGCAGCGCCTCTACTAGCGGGAGACCCATTGAGCAGTTCTTC. Translating gives CASSASTSGRPIEQFF. This chain links TRBV3-1 (or the pseudogene TRBV3-2) with TRBJ2-1; 11 nucleotides align to TRBD2. V trimming: 5 bases; J trimming: 9 bases; junction bases outside the gene matches: 12. This CDR3 has 16 amino acids. Germline V gene data show CDR1 as LGHDT and CDR2 as YNNKEL (reference sequence).

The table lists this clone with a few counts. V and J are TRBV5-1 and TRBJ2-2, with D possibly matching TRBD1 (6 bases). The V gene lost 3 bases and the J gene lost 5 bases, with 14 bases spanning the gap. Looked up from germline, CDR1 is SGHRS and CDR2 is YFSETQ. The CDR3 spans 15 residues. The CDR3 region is CASSWYGTRTGELFF. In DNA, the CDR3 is TGCGCCAGCAGCTGGTATGGGACAAGAACCGGGGAGCTGTTTTTT. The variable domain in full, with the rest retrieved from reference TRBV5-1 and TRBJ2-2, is KAGVTQTPRYLIKTRGQQVTLSCSPISGHRSVSWYQQTPGQGLQFLFEYFSETQRNKGNFPGRFSGRQFSNSRSEMNVSTLELGDSALYLCASSWYGTRTGELFFGEGSRLTVL.

CDR3 region: CASSAKPTGVQTYEQYF. DNA for the CDR3: TGTGCCAGCAGCGCCAAGCCCACAGGGGTACAGACTTACGAGCAGTACTTC. The rearrangement joins TRBV9 to TRBJ2-7; 7 bases line up with TRBD1. Germline lookup yields CDR1 SGDLS and CDR2 YYNGEE. CDR3 length equals 17 residues. V shed 3 bases and J 4 bases; nucleotides not matched to a gene: 16.

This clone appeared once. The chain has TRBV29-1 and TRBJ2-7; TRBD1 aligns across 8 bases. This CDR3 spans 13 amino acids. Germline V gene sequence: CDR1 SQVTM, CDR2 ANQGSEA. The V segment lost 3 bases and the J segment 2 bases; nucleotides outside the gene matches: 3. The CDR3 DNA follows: TGCAGCGTTGACGGGACAGGCCCCTACGAGCAGTACTTC. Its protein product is CSVDGTGPYEQYF.

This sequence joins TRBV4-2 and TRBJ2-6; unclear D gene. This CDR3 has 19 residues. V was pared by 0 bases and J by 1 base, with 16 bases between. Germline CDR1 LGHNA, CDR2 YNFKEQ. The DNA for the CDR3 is TGTGCCAGCAGCCAAGATTCTTACACCGCCGAATCTGGGGCCAACGTCCTGACTTTC. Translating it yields CASSQDSYTAESGANVLTF.

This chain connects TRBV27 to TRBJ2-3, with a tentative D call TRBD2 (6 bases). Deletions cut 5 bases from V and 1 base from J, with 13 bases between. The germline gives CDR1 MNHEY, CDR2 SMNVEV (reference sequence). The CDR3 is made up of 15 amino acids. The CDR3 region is CASSLAWGGTDTQYF. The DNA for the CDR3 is TGTGCCAGCAGTCTTGCGTGGGGGGGCACAGATACGCAGTATTTT.

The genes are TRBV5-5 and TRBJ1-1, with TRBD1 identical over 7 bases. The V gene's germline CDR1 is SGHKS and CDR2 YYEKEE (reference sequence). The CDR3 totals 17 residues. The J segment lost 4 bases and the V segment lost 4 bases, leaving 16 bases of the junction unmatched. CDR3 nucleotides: TGTGCCAGCAGCCTGTATCCTGGTGTCAGGGGGAGCACTGAAGCTTTCTTT. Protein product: CASSLYPGVRGSTEAFF. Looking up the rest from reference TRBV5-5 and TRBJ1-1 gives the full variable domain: DAGVTQSPTHLIKTRGQQVTLRCSPISGHKSVSWYQQVLGQGPQFIFQYYEKEERGRGNFPDRFSARQFPNYSSELNVNALLLGDSALYLCASSLYPGVRGSTEAFFGQGTRLTVV.

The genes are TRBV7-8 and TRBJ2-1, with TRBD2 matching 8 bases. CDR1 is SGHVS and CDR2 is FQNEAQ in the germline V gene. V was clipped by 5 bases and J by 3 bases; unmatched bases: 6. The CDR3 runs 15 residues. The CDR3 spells CASSQLSGSYNEQFF. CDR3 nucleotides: TGTGCCAGCAGCCAACTCAGCGGGAGCTACAATGAGCAGTTCTTC.

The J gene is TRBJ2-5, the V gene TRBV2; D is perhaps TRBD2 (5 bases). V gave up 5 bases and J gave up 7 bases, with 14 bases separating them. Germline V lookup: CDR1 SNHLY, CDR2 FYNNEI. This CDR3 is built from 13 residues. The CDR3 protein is CASSPRPRGTQYF. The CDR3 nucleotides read TGTGCCAGCAGTCCTCGGCCCCGGGGGACCCAGTACTTC.

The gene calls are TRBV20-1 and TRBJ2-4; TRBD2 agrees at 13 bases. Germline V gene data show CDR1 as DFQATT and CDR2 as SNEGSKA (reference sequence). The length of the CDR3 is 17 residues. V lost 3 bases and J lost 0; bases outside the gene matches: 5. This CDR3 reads CSASTSGRALAKNIQYF. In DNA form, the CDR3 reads TGCAGTGCTAGTACTAGCGGGAGGGCCCTAGCCAAAAACATTCAGTACTTC.

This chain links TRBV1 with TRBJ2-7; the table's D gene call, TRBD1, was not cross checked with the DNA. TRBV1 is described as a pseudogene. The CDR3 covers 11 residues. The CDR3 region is CTSSLFREQYF. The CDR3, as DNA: TGCACCAGCAGCCTGTTCAGGGAACAGTACTTC.

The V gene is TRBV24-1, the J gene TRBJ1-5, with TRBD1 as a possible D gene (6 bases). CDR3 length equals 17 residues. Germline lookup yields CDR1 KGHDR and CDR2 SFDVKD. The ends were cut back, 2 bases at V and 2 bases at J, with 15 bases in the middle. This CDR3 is CATSDSTGFEGNQPQHF. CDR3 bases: TGTGCCACCAGTGATTCTACAGGGTTTGAGGGCAATCAGCCCCAGCATTTT.